This entry lists 16 T cell receptor beta chains sequenced from one sample in a study of T cell responses to AZD1222 COVID-19 vaccine (dated by TCRdb to the early 2020s). Library prep was done by the immunoSEQ multiplex PCR assay. TCRdb limited this immuneACCESS table to in-frame rearrangements with V and J called. A share of clones is missing; checked studies link under half to unresolved V genes, and the rest is unexplained. This sample comprises some 150,000 clones, approximately 83% of them detected only once. Around 8.6% of the sample comes from the top ten. The meaning of the sample's time point label: baseline before first vaccination. The sequencing used peripheral blood, collected on day 0 of AZD1222 vaccination. These receptor sequences come from an adult in good health.

The chain recombines TRBV29-1 with TRBJ2-3; D is possibly TRBD1 or TRBD2 (6 bases each). Germline V gene lookup returns CDR1 SQVTM and CDR2 ANQGSEA. This CDR3 is built from 12 residues. With 6 bases removed from V and 4 bases from J, the gap between germline ends came to 11 bases. CDR3 in amino acids: CSVLGGADTQYF. CDR3 DNA sequence: TGCAGCGTCCTGGGGGGCGCAGATACGCAGTATTTT.

V is TRBV5-1 and J is TRBJ2-7; no reliable D call. V lost 2 bases and J lost 0, with 6 bases in between. CDR3 size: 13 residues. Per the germline V gene, CDR1 is SGHRS and CDR2 is YFSETQ. This chain's CDR3 is CASSLGSSYEQYF. The CDR3 DNA reads TGCGCCAGCAGCTTAGGTAGCTCCTACGAGCAGTACTTC.

This rearrangement joins TRBV5-1 to TRBJ1-2; 7 bases are shared with TRBD1. The ends lost 2 bases at V and 5 bases at J; junction bases unmatched: 6. The CDR3 has 14 residues. CDR1 SGHRS and CDR2 YFSETQ come from the germline V gene. The DNA of the CDR3 is TGCGCCAGCAGCTTCGGACAGGCTGGGTATGGCTACACCTTC. Amino acid sequence: CASSFGQAGYGYTF.

This clone has more than one count but fewer than ten. J is TRBJ2-2 and V is TRBV7-9, with no clear D. Germline V gene data show CDR1 as SEHNR and CDR2 as FQNEAQ (reference sequence). This CDR3 contains 15 residues. Trimming removed 5 bases at V and 4 bases at J, with 14 bases between. In DNA, the CDR3 is TGTGCCAGCAGCCTAACGGGTCGGGTCACCGGGGAGCTGTTTTTT. Translation: CASSLTGRVTGELFF.

This chain connects TRBV5-4 to TRBJ1-2; 8 positions match TRBD1. CDR1 is SGHNT and CDR2 is YYREEE in the germline V gene (reference sequence). The length of the CDR3 is 16 residues. V lost 3 bases, J lost 6 bases, and 13 bases stayed unmatched. CDR3 sequence (DNA): TGTGCCAGCAGCTCGTACAAGACAGGGGATACTGATGGCTACACCTTC. This translates into CASSSYKTGDTDGYTF. Full variable domain (rest looked up from reference TRBV5-4 and TRBJ1-2): ETGVTQSPTHLIKTRGQQVTLRCSSQSGHNTVSWYQQALGQGPQFIFQYYREEENGRGNFPPRFSGLQFPNYSSELNVNALELDDSALYLCASSSYKTGDTDGYTFGSGTRLTVV.

This chain connects TRBV5-1 to TRBJ1-1; D remains unclear. The CDR3 runs 14 residues. Trimming pared 5 bases from V and 5 bases from J, leaving 16 bases between. Per the germline V gene, CDR1 is SGHRS and CDR2 is YFSETQ. CDR3 DNA sequence: TGCGCCAGCAGTTCCGGCCTCGGACCGACTGAAGCTTTCTTT. This sequence encodes CASSSGLGPTEAFF.

This rearrangement joins TRBV19 to TRBJ2-5; D may match TRBD1 or TRBD2 (6 bases each). The V gene lost 11 bases and the J gene lost 3 bases, with 16 bases spanning the gap. Germline values: CDR1 LNHDA, CDR2 SQIVND (reference sequence). This CDR3 is 13 amino acids long. The CDR3 region is CASTYRGEETQYF. The CDR3 bases are TGTGCCTCGACTTATAGGGGGGAAGAGACCCAGTACTTC.

The chain links TRBV19 to TRBJ1-6, with D perhaps TRBD1 (6 bases). This CDR3 has 14 residues. Germline V gene sequence: CDR1 LNHDA, CDR2 SQIVND (reference sequence). The V end lost 4 bases, the J end lost 7 bases, and 11 bases lay between the germline ends. CDR3 residues: CASSKGVENSPLHF. DNA for the CDR3: TGTGCCAGTAGTAAGGGGGTGGAGAATTCACCCCTCCACTTT.

CDR3 amino acids: CASRLGFGVGYTF. The DNA of the CDR3 is TGTGCCAGCAGATTGGGGTTTGGGGTTGGCTACACCTTC. The rearrangement joins TRBV6-5 to TRBJ1-2; no definite D call. Germline-derived CDR1 and CDR2 are MNHEY and SVGAGI. V shed 6 bases and J shed 7 bases, with 15 bases lying between them. The CDR3 is 13 amino acids.

This chain uses TRBV10-1 with TRBJ2-7; D might be TRBD2 (5 bases). The CDR3 length is 13 residues. CDR1 is WNHNN and CDR2 is SYGVQD in the germline V gene (reference sequence). The V end lost 4 bases, the J end lost 7 bases, and 14 bases lay between the germline ends. The chain's CDR3 is CASSAGSGGEQYF. In nucleotides, the CDR3 is TGCGCCAGCAGTGCGGGTTCCGGAGGTGAGCAGTACTTC.

The gene calls are TRBV11-3 and TRBJ2-2; the match to TRBD1 covers 8 bases. Germline lookup yields CDR1 SGHNT and CDR2 YENEEA. Trimming took 4 bases from V and 4 from J; bases not matched to a gene: 8. This CDR3 is 16 amino acids long. In DNA, the CDR3 is TGTGCCAGCAGCTCCCGGACAGGGCAAGCCACCGGGGAGCTGTTTTTT. Its protein is CASSSRTGQATGELFF. Full variable domain (missing parts from reference TRBV11-3 and TRBJ2-2): EAGVVQSPRYKIIEKKQPVAFWCNPISGHNTLYWYLQNLGQGPELLIRYENEEAVDDSQLPKDRFSAERLKGVDSTLKIQPAELGDSAVYLCASSSRTGQATGELFFGEGSRLTVL.

This clone was detected a few times. The chain uses TRBV9 and TRBJ1-1; D is perhaps TRBD1 (6 bases). CDR1 SGDLS and CDR2 YYNGEE come from the germline V gene. V was pared by 0 bases and J by 4 bases, with 19 bases between. The CDR3 contains 17 residues. The CDR3 sequence is CASSVGRPGGGGTEAFF. The DNA of the CDR3 is TGTGCCAGCAGCGTAGGTCGTCCGGGGGGCGGAGGCACTGAAGCTTTCTTT.

This clone has only one observation. The V and J genes are TRBV28 and TRBJ2-6, with D uncertain. Germline CDR1 reads MDHEN; CDR2 reads SYDVKM. The ends were cut back, 9 bases at V and 1 base at J, with 13 bases in the middle. The CDR3 covers 15 residues. CDR3 loop: CASGLTLSGANVLTF. The CDR3 DNA is TGTGCCAGTGGGTTAACTTTATCTGGGGCCAACGTCCTGACTTTC.

The rearrangement uses TRBV2 and TRBJ2-7; the D call may be TRBD1 or TRBD2 (5 bases each). V shed 6 bases and J shed 3 bases, with 18 bases lying between them. The CDR3 runs 15 residues. The germline CDR1 and CDR2 sequences are SNHLY and FYNNEI. The CDR3 spells CASSISWDADYEQYF. The CDR3 bases are TGTGCCAGCAGCATTAGCTGGGACGCTGACTACGAGCAGTACTTC.

This chain links TRBV10-3 with TRBJ2-2, with 8 bases aligning to TRBD2. Germline V gene lookup returns CDR1 ENHRY and CDR2 SYGVKD. The CDR3 is 13 amino acids. The V gene end was trimmed by 10 bases and the J gene end by 4 bases; junction bases not matched to a gene: 5. CDR3 sequence (DNA): TGTGCCACACGGGGGGGCGTCACCGGGGAGCTGTTTTTT. Its translation: CATRGGVTGELFF.

The genes are TRBV18 and TRBJ1-3; no definite D call. CDR1 and CDR2 (germline): KGHSH, LQKENI. With 3 bases removed from V and 4 bases from J, the gap between germline ends came to 4 bases. CDR3 size: 12 residues. The DNA for the CDR3 is TGTGCCAGCTCACCCCAGGGAAACACCATATATTTT. This gives the protein CASSPQGNTIYF.